This T cell receptor beta chain came from a study of OX40 agonist ivuxolimab in advanced cancers. Study-level background: Ivuxolimab was an agonistic, fully human IgG2 monoclonal antibody directed against OX40 (CD134), a costimulatory receptor. Patients were allowed to have had prior anti-PD-1, anti-PD-L1 or anti-CTLA-4 therapy, and approximately 43% of the dose-escalation patients had previously received checkpoint inhibitors. Peripheral TCRbeta sequencing was intended to test whether TCR sequence diversity was altered and clonal T-cell expansion was caused by ivuxolimab. Intravenous ivuxolimab was administered to patients every 2 weeks at six dose levels: 0.01, 0.1, 0.3, 1.5, 3 and 10 mg/kg. Partial responses were achieved by three dose-escalation patients, of whom one had hepatocellular carcinoma and two had cutaneous melanoma. Of the approximately 50 dose-escalation patients, hepatocellular carcinoma was present in about 20, melanoma in approximately 15, renal cell carcinoma in 9 and head and neck cancer in 9. The monotherapy dose-escalation portion (N = 52 patients) of the phase I ivuxolimab trial is reported in the paper. In the dose-escalation cohort, approximately 80% of patients were male, and the mean age was approximately 60 years with a range of roughly 23 to 79.

V drops 0 bases and J drops 6 bases, leaving 8 bases in between. The CDR1 and CDR2 encoded by the germline V gene are SGDLS and YYNGEE. Its CDR3 holds 13 amino acids, cysteine through phenylalanine. The CDR3 DNA has 39 bases and is translated from base 1. The investigation overall reported the following: On average, CD8+ T cells showed more expanded clones than CD4+ T cells after ivuxolimab. At doses of 0.1 to 3.0 mg/kg, clonal expansion of both CD4+ and CD8+ blood T cells was observed from baseline to week 6. In the 0.1-3.0 mg/kg groups, partial responders had among the lowest normalized peripheral clonal expansion, particularly in CD8+ T cells. Low levels of normalized T-cell clonal expansion were also seen in some patients who did not respond. Which antigens the clonally expanded peripheral T cells were specific for was not determined.

Patients with a history of autoimmune disease or receiving systemic immunosuppression were excluded from the trial. Peripheral blood for TCR sequencing was collected from all dose cohorts at baseline, on cycle 4 day 1, and on cycle 7 day 1. Samples were obtained from an open-label, multicenter, first-in-human phase I dose-escalation trial of ivuxolimab. Adults with locally advanced or metastatic head and neck squamous cell, hepatocellular, melanoma or renal cell carcinoma were enrolled in the trial. Before TCR sequencing, CD4+ T cells and CD8+ T cells from peripheral blood were sorted into separate populations. Notes on this clone: It has no known antigen specificity. It has no much larger one-base neighbor in the sample; base qualities were not kept.

For sequencing of the TCRbeta CDR3 region, genomic DNA was extracted from the sorted cells. The immunoSEQ Assay was used to sequence the TCRbeta CDR3 regions. In TCRdb, the immuneACCESS table is reduced to in-frame sequences with V and J assigned. These tables do not hold every clone; where another copy was compared, an unresolved V gene accounts for under half, and the others remain unexplained. In all, the sample holds some 76,000 clones, and roughly 90% of those were seen once. The top ten hold 7.6% of the sample. The clonotype originates from an adult with an advanced solid tumor such as melanoma, head and neck, liver or kidney cancer. The sample in question was CD4+ or CD8+ T cells sorted from blood, obtained in a trial of the OX40 agonist ivuxolimab. The chain uses TRBV9 and TRBJ2-3; confidence is insufficient to name the D gene. The CDR3: CASSVARSDTQYF. Here is the DNA: TGTGCCAGCAGCGTAGCCAGGTCCGATACGCAGTATTTT.